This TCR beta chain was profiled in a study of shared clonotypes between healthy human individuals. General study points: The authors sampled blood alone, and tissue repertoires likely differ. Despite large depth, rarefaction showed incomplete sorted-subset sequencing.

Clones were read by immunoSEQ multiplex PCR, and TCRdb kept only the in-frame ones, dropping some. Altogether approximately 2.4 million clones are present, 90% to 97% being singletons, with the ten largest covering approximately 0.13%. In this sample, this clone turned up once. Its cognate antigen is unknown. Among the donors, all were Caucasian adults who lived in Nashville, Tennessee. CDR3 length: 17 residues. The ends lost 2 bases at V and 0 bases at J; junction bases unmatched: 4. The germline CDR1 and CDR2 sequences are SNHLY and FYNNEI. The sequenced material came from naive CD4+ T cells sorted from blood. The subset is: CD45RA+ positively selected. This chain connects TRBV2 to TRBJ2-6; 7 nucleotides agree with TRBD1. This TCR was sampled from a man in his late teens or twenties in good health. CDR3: CASSEQGVVSGANVLTF. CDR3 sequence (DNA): TGTGCCAGCAGTGAACAGGGGGTTGTCTCTGGGGCCAACGTCCTGACTTTC.